The 25 T cell receptor beta chains reported below all come from one sample, sequenced in a study of blood T cell repertoires in COVID-19 (TCRdb year 2020). The library came from the immunoSEQ multiplex PCR assay. This is the immuneACCESS table as TCRdb keeps it, with only in-frame sequences that have V and J called. A part of the clones is gone; compared with another copy, unresolved V genes explain less than half, and the rest is unexplained. The sample has about 240,000 clones on record, roughly four fifths of them singletons. The top ten clones comprise less than 3.5% of the sample. The sample taken for sequencing was peripheral blood. The receptors originated from a woman between 18 and 30 years old with acute or convalescent COVID-19.

The V and J genes are TRBV7-9 and TRBJ2-7; TRBD2 matches at 8 bases. Trimming at V came to 5 bases and at J to 4 bases, leaving 10 bases not matched to a gene. Germline CDR1 and CDR2: SEHNR and FQNEAQ (reference sequence). The CDR3 loop spans 15 amino acids. Here the CDR3 reads CASSLSGTRMYEQYF. Here the CDR3 DNA reads TGTGCCAGCAGCCTATCCGGGACTAGAATGTACGAGCAGTACTTC.

The chain combines TRBV21-1 with TRBJ2-4; the table names TRBD1, a call not compared with the DNA. TRBV21-1 is a pseudogene segment. This CDR3 is 15 amino acids long. CDR3 sequence: CASSKEGLAKNIQYF. CDR3 bases: TGTGCCAGCAGCAAAGAGGGGTTAGCCAAAAACATTCAGTACTTC.

The chain has TRBV3-1 (or the pseudogene TRBV3-2) and TRBJ2-1; 8 bases line up with TRBD2. Losses at the gene ends were 3 bases for V and 3 bases for J; bases not matched to a gene: 19. Germline values: CDR1 LGHDT, CDR2 YNNKEL (reference sequence). There are 20 residues in the CDR3. CDR3 sequence (DNA): TGTGCCAGCAGCCAGGGGATGGCGGCGGGAGGCCGTTACCTCTACAATGAGCAGTTCTTC. This gives the protein CASSQGMAAGGRYLYNEQFF.

The V gene is TRBV28, the J gene TRBJ2-7; 8 bases agree with TRBD2. J gave up 3 bases and V 6 bases, and 7 bases lay outside the gene matches. The CDR3 runs 14 residues. Germline CDR1 MDHEN, CDR2 SYDVKM. DNA for the CDR3: TGTGCCAGCAGAGGACTAGCTGCGGACTACGAGCAGTACTTC. It is translated as CASRGLAADYEQYF.

The J gene is TRBJ2-1, the V gene TRBV9; TRBD2 matches 9 bases. The germline V gene encodes CDR1 SGDLS and CDR2 YYNGEE. Trimming cost V 0 bases and J 7 bases; bases outside gene matches: 5. This CDR3 is 15 amino acids long. Here the CDR3 DNA reads TGTGCCAGCAGCGTAGAGTCTAGCGGGATTAATGAGCAGTTCTTC. It yields the protein CASSVESSGINEQFF.

The chain uses TRBV10-1 and TRBJ1-2; D unresolved. From germline, CDR1 is WNHNN and CDR2 SYGVQD (reference sequence). The ends were cut back, 8 bases at V and 6 bases at J, with 4 bases in the middle. The CDR3 extends over 9 amino acids. The CDR3 DNA is TGCGCCAGCCCCAATGGCTACACCTTC. This codes for CASPNGYTF.

V is TRBV7-9 and J is TRBJ2-7, with 11 bases aligning to TRBD2. Germline V gives CDR1 SEHNR, CDR2 FQNEAQ (reference sequence). V was pared by 6 bases and J by 1 base, with 5 bases of the junction left unmatched. This CDR3 contains 15 residues. CDR3 residues: CASRLTSGSSYEQYF. CDR3 nucleotide sequence: TGTGCCAGCAGACTAACTAGCGGGAGTTCCTACGAGCAGTACTTC.

The DNA of the CDR3 is TGTGCCATCGCAAGCGGGACGGCCTACAATGAGCAGTTCTTC. It yields the protein CAIASGTAYNEQFF. This chain uses TRBV28 with TRBJ2-1; the match to TRBD2 covers 7 bases. Germline-derived CDR1 and CDR2 are MDHEN and SYDVKM. The ends lost 10 bases at V and 2 bases at J; junction bases unmatched: 8. The CDR3 length is 14 residues.

This CDR3 reads CASSQYERSYEQYF. The CDR3 nucleotides are TGCGCCAGCAGCCAATACGAGCGCTCCTACGAGCAGTACTTC. The chain couples TRBV4-1 to TRBJ2-7; D remains ambiguous. V was pared by 2 bases and J by 0 bases, with 8 bases between. The CDR3 spans 14 residues. Per the germline V gene, CDR1 is MGHRA and CDR2 is YSYEKL.

The gene calls are TRBV4-1 and TRBJ2-1; 10 positions match TRBD2. The length of the CDR3 is 16 residues. Germline V gene sequence: CDR1 MGHRA, CDR2 YSYEKL. V lost 1 base to trimming and J lost 7 bases; unmatched junction nucleotides: 7. The CDR3 protein is CASSQGFKLAGNEQFF. In nucleotides, the CDR3 is TGCGCCAGCAGCCAAGGATTCAAACTAGCGGGGAATGAGCAGTTCTTC.

This chain joins TRBV2 and TRBJ2-3; possibly TRBD1 for D (5 bases). The CDR3 extends over 15 amino acids. Per the germline V gene, CDR1 is SNHLY and CDR2 is FYNNEI. V was pared by 3 bases and J by 1 base, with 11 bases between. The DNA of the CDR3 is TGTGCCAGCAGTGATGCAGGGATGGGCACAGATACGCAGTATTTT. Translated: CASSDAGMGTDTQYF.

This chain connects TRBV6-5 to TRBJ2-7, with D perhaps matching TRBD1 (6 bases). Germline V gene data show CDR1 as MNHEY and CDR2 as SVGAGI. The CDR3 is 15 residues long. V lost 5 bases, J lost 2 bases, and 16 bases lay in between. The CDR3 DNA reads TGTGCCAGCAGTCCCCCGGGACACCAAGCCTACGAGCAGTACTTC. Translating it yields CASSPPGHQAYEQYF.

The rearrangement uses TRBV25-1 and TRBJ1-2, with 12 bases fitting TRBD1. The germline CDR1 and CDR2 sequences are MGHDK and SYGVNS. The trim removed 1 base at V and 2 bases at J, leaving 8 bases unmatched. CDR3 length: 18 amino acids. CDR3 loop: CASSEFGTGGGRNYGYTF. CDR3 nucleotides: TGTGCCAGCAGTGAATTTGGGACAGGGGGCGGAAGGAACTATGGCTACACCTTC.

The genes are TRBV19 and TRBJ1-5, with TRBD1 identical over 8 bases. Germline values: CDR1 LNHDA, CDR2 SQIVND (reference sequence). With V trimmed by 6 bases and J by 9 bases, 13 bases remained unmatched. The CDR3 length is 15 residues. The CDR3 DNA reads as TGTGCCAGTAGCTCCCTGTATGGACAGGGCCTGCCCCAGCATTTT. Amino acid sequence: CASSSLYGQGLPQHF.

This clone was counted a single time. The gene calls are TRBV28 and TRBJ2-1, with D possibly matching TRBD2 (6 bases). The CDR3 runs to 17 residues. V lost 4 bases to trimming and J lost 6 bases, with 22 bases between them. Germline V gene data show CDR1 as MDHEN and CDR2 as SYDVKM. CDR3 nucleotide sequence: TGTGCCAGCAGTTCCTACCACCGACTAGGAGGGAGCAATGAGCAGTTCTTC. It is translated as CASSSYHRLGGSNEQFF.

This chain uses TRBV6-2 or TRBV6-3 with TRBJ2-7, with 9 bases identical to TRBD1. Per the germline V gene, CDR1 is MNHEY and CDR2 is SVGEGT. CDR3 length: 15 amino acids. V trimming: 5 bases; J trimming: 3 bases; junction bases outside the gene matches: 8. The CDR3, as DNA: TGTGCCAGCAGTCGTCCCGGGACAGGGCACTACGAGCAGTACTTC. It yields the protein CASSRPGTGHYEQYF.

This clone was seen only once. This chain links TRBV30 with TRBJ2-7; weak D call: TRBD1 (6 bases). The CDR3 is 13 residues long. V was cut by 0 bases and J by 6 bases, with 12 bases left in between. Germline V gene sequence: CDR1 GTSNPN, CDR2 SVGIG (reference sequence). The CDR3 spells CAWSVSGAGEQYF. The CDR3, as DNA: TGTGCCTGGAGTGTCTCAGGGGCTGGCGAGCAGTACTTC.

The chain is built from TRBV24-1 and TRBJ2-7; TRBD1 aligns across 9 bases. V was clipped by 4 bases and J by 5 bases; unmatched bases: 5. CDR3 length: 14 amino acids. In germline, CDR1 is KGHDR, CDR2 SFDVKD. The CDR3 DNA reads TGTGCCACCAGTGACCCGGGACAGGGTAACGAGCAGTACTTC. Translating it yields CATSDPGQGNEQYF.

The gene calls are TRBV10-3 and TRBJ1-6, with 11 nucleotides matching TRBD1. This CDR3 region has 17 residues. Germline values: CDR1 ENHRY, CDR2 SYGVKD. J gave up 2 bases and V 2 bases, and 2 bases lay outside the gene matches. This CDR3 is CAISEGTGGTYNSPLHF. The CDR3 bases are TGTGCCATCAGTGAGGGGACAGGGGGTACCTATAATTCACCCCTCCACTTT.

This clone was detected only once. The genes are TRBV7-2 and TRBJ2-3; D is ambiguous. This CDR3 contains 13 residues. Trimming left V 1 base short and J 2 bases short, with 4 bases between. Germline CDR1 is SGHTA and CDR2 is FQGNSA. CDR3 loop: CASSLVYTDTQYF. In DNA, the CDR3 is TGTGCCAGCAGCTTAGTCTACACAGATACGCAGTATTTT.

The chain is built from TRBV6-5 and TRBJ2-1; 7 bases agree with TRBD2. V gave up 0 bases and J gave up 10 bases; unmatched junction bases: 3. Germline CDR1 reads MNHEY; CDR2 reads SVGAGI. This CDR3 contains 13 residues. This chain's CDR3 is CASSYSWGGEQFF. The CDR3, as DNA: TGTGCCAGCAGTTACTCCTGGGGAGGGGAGCAGTTCTTC.

V and J are TRBV28 and TRBJ2-7; 14 bases are a match to TRBD2. J lost 0 bases, V lost 2 bases, and 12 bases had no gene match. The CDR3 totals 20 residues. Per the germline V gene, CDR1 is MDHEN and CDR2 is SYDVKM. The CDR3 reads CASSLHLTGTSGRISYEQYF. CDR3 DNA sequence: TGTGCCAGCAGTTTACACCTTACCGGGACTAGCGGGAGAATCTCCTACGAGCAGTACTTC. The full variable domain, completed using reference TRBV28 and TRBJ2-7, is DVKVTQSSRYLVKRTGEKVFLECVQDMDHENMFWYRQDPGLGLRLIYFSYDVKMKEKGDIPEGYSVSREKKERFSLILESASTNQTSMYLCASSLHLTGTSGRISYEQYFGPGTRLTVT.

CDR3 sequence reads: CASSPLVYGYTF. CDR3 in DNA: TGTGCCAGCAGCCCGCTAGTCTATGGCTACACCTTC. V usage is TRBV7-9 and J usage is TRBJ1-2; D unresolved. Trimming took 5 bases from V and 4 from J, leaving 8 bases between them. Germline V lookup: CDR1 SEHNR, CDR2 FQNEAQ (reference sequence). The CDR3 has 12 residues.

This sequence joins TRBV7-2 and TRBJ2-7; D possibly corresponds to TRBD1 (5 bases). This CDR3 contains 15 residues. V lost 6 bases and J 5 bases, leaving 20 bases between the germline ends. Germline values: CDR1 SGHTA, CDR2 FQGNSA. CDR3 sequence reads: CASSLRTNWAHEQYF. CDR3 in DNA: TGTGCCAGCAGTCTAAGGACAAATTGGGCCCACGAGCAGTACTTC.

The rearrangement uses TRBV27 and TRBJ2-7; 16 bases align to TRBD2. Unmatched junction bases numbered 10, after V lost 4 bases and J lost 7 bases. The V gene's germline CDR1 is MNHEY and CDR2 SMNVEV (reference sequence). The length of the CDR3 is 17 residues. The CDR3: CASSSPPGLAGGWEQYF. The CDR3 nucleotides are TGTGCCAGCAGTTCTCCCCCGGGACTAGCGGGAGGGTGGGAGCAGTACTTC.